The 8 T cell receptor beta chains below all came from one sample that was sequenced in a study of CD8 T cells in Susac syndrome. It was with random hexamers that about 0.45 to 1 ug RNA was reverse transcribed. TCRdb independently ran MiXCR on the immunoSEQ multiplex PCR reads; one entry per CDR3 protein. The sample carries around 180,000 distinct CDR3 sequences, approximately 93% recorded once. Sequencing input: CD4+ T cells from PBMCs. These TCRs come from a human donor with multiple sclerosis.

The chain employs TRBV12-3 or TRBV12-4 and TRBJ1-1, with D unresolved. Trimming took off 6 bases at V and 6 bases at J, with 20 bases between the two ends. CDR3 length equals 15 residues. The DNA of the CDR3 is TGTGCCAGCAGACCCCCATCTGGATGGGTGTCTGAAGCTTTCTTT. As protein: CASRPPSGWVSEAFF.

This clonotype was found a few times. This chain links TRBV6-5 with TRBJ1-2; no clear D. Trimming cost V 10 bases and J 3 bases, with 6 bases left between them. This CDR3 is built from 10 residues. Germline CDR1 is MNHEY and CDR2 is SVGAGI. This CDR3 reads CATEDYGYTF. The CDR3 region has the DNA TGTGCCACCGAGGACTATGGCTACACCTTC.

The chain carries TRBV5-1 and TRBJ2-3, with D unclear. Germline CDR1 is SGHRS and CDR2 is YFSETQ. CDR3 length: 15 residues. Trimming removed 6 bases from V and 0 bases from J, with 14 bases in between. The CDR3 protein is CASTPTGASTDTQYF. For the CDR3, the DNA is TGCGCCAGCACCCCGACCGGAGCTAGCACAGATACGCAGTATTTT.

This chain uses TRBV24-1 with TRBJ2-5; D not certain. Germline assignment: CDR1 KGHDR and CDR2 SFDVKD. CDR3 size: 15 residues. Trimming removed 9 bases at V and 5 bases at J, with 21 bases between. The CDR3 loop reads CATSTTKSSWETQYF. The DNA for the CDR3 is TGTGCCACCTCAACCACAAAGTCCTCTTGGGAGACCCAGTACTTC.

The V call is TRBV11-2, the J call TRBJ2-3, with 11 nucleotides matching TRBD2. Unmatched junction bases numbered 13, after V lost 5 bases and J lost 3 bases. The CDR3 runs to 18 residues. Germline values: CDR1 SGHAT, CDR2 FQNNGV. Written as DNA, the CDR3 is TGTGCCAGCAGCCGTCGGCAGAAACTAGCGGGGGAGACAGATACGCAGTATTTT. This encodes CASSRRQKLAGETDTQYF.

CDR3 in amino acids: CASSVTGANTEAFF. CDR3 coding DNA: TGTGCCAGCAGCGTTACCGGGGCGAACACTGAAGCTTTCTTT. The chain combines TRBV9 with TRBJ1-1, with a weak D call TRBD1 (5 bases). This CDR3 is built from 14 residues. The ends were cut back, 2 bases at V and 1 base at J, with 9 bases in the middle. Germline lookup yields CDR1 SGDLS and CDR2 YYNGEE.

This CDR3 reads CAWSPKAVEETQYF. Written as DNA, the CDR3 is TGTGCCTGGAGCCCTAAGGCAGTGGAAGAGACCCAGTACTTC. This chain joins TRBV30 and TRBJ2-5; D ambiguous. The V and J ends lost 3 bases and 3 bases respectively, with 14 bases between them. This CDR3 spans 14 amino acids. Germline CDR1 is GTSNPN and CDR2 is SVGIG (reference sequence).

The chain links TRBV29-1 to TRBJ1-2; perhaps TRBD1 as D (6 bases). The CDR3 loop spans 19 amino acids. Between the trimmed V and J ends, which lost 6 bases and 1 base, there was a span of 30 bases. CDR1 and CDR2 (germline): SQVTM, ANQGSEA. The CDR3 nucleotides read TGCAGCGTCCGTGCGGGAGCCCGGGACAAGGAACCACTTAACTATGGCTACACCTTC. The encoded protein is CSVRAGARDKEPLNYGYTF.